The clone carrying this T cell receptor (beta chain) has a handful of counts. The data originate from a study of blood T cell repertoires in COVID-19. Study context: Both acute and convalescent COVID-19 samples were obtained from the United States, Italy and Spain.

Seattle patients were enrolled while actively infected and followed longitudinally. The repertoire was sequenced with immunoSEQ multiplex PCR; TCRdb's copy has only in-frame clones and lacks some. Here the sample spans around 63,000 clones, over 60% being singletons. The specimen was peripheral blood. The clonotype originates from a woman in her sixties or seventies with COVID-19, enrolled during active disease.

CDR3 sequence reads: CSAVGGQGAENYGYTF. The CDR3 DNA follows: TGCAGCGCCGTGGGAGGACAGGGGGCGGAAAACTATGGCTACACCTTC. The chain is built from TRBV29-1 and TRBJ1-2; 11 bases align to TRBD1. Germline V gene sequence: CDR1 SQVTM, CDR2 ANQGSEA. With 7 bases clipped from V and 2 bases from J, the junction kept 12 bases outside the gene matches. CDR3 length equals 16 residues.